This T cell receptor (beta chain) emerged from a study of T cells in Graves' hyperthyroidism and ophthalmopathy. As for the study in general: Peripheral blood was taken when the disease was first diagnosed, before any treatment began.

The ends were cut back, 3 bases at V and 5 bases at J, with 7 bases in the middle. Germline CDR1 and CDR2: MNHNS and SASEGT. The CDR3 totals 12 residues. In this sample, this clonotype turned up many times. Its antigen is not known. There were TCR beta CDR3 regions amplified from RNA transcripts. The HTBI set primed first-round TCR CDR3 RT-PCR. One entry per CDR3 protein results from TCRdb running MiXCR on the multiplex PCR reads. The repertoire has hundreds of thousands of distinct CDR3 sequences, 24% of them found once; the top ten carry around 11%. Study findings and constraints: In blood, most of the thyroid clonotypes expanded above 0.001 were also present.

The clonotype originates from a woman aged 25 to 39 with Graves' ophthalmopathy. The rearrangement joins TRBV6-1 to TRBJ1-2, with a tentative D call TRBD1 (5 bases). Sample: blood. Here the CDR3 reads CASSDRAYGYTF. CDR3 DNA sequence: TGTGCCAGCAGTGACAGGGCTTATGGCTACACCTTC.